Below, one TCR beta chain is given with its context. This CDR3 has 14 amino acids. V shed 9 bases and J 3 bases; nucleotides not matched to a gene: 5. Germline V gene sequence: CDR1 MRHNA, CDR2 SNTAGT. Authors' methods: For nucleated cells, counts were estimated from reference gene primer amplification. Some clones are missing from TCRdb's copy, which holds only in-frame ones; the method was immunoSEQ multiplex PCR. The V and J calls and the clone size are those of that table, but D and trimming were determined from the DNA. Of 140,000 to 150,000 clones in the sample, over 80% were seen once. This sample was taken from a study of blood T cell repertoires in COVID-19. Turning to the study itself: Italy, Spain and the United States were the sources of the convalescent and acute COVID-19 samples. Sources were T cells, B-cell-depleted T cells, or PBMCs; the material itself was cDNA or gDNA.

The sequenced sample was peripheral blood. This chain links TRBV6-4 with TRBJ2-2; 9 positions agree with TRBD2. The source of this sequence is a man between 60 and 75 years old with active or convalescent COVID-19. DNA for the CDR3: TGTGCCAGTAGGACTAGCGACCACACCGGGGAGCTGTTTTTT. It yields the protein CASRTSDHTGELFF.